Following are 17 T cell receptor beta chains from one sample sequenced in a study of blood T cell repertoires in COVID-19. Using immunoSEQ multiplex PCR, the repertoire was profiled, and TCRdb retains in-frame clones only, with some absent. The sample lists over 350,000 clones, approximately 90% occurring once. The source material was PBMCs or T cells enriched from blood (not recorded which). The receptors were sampled from a woman aged 18-30 years with acute COVID-19.

V is TRBV11-2 and J is TRBJ2-7, with 10 bases lining up with TRBD2. The CDR3 sequence is 14 residues long. Germline trimming cut 5 bases from V and 7 bases from J; bases unmatched to any gene: 8. The germline gives CDR1 SGHAT, CDR2 FQNNGV. CDR3 loop: CASSRIRLAGEQYF. The CDR3 coding sequence is TGTGCCAGCAGCCGCATTAGACTAGCGGGTGAGCAGTACTTC.

The chain couples TRBV2 to TRBJ2-7; D might be TRBD2 (5 bases). Germline V gene sequence: CDR1 SNHLY, CDR2 FYNNEI. Trimming took 2 bases from V and 4 from J, leaving 12 bases between them. The CDR3 consists of 14 residues. DNA of the CDR3: TGTGCCAGCAGTGAAACGGGGTCACCGTACGAGCAGTACTTC. Protein: CASSETGSPYEQYF.

Comment on this clone: Other DNA sequences in the same sample also yield this CDR3. The CDR3 here is CASSELAGGQETQYF. CDR3 coding DNA: TGTGCCAGCAGTGAGTTAGCGGGAGGACAAGAGACCCAGTACTTC. This rearrangement joins TRBV6-1 to TRBJ2-5, with 10 bases aligning to TRBD2. The CDR3 spans 15 residues. The V gene end was trimmed by 3 bases and the J gene end by 2 bases; junction bases not matched to a gene: 3. In germline, CDR1 is MNHNS, CDR2 SASEGT.

The V call is TRBV11-3, the J call TRBJ2-1; a possible D gene is TRBD2 (6 bases). Germline CDR1 reads SGHNT; CDR2 reads YENEEA. V lost 3 bases, J lost 1 base, and 7 bases lay in between. The CDR3 is 14 amino acids. DNA of the CDR3: TGTGCCAGCAGCTTTCGGGGGTCCTACAATGAGCAGTTCTTC. Translated, it gives CASSFRGSYNEQFF.

The V call is TRBV6-5, the J call TRBJ1-6, with D perhaps matching TRBD1 (5 bases). Per germline, CDR1 MNHEY and CDR2 SVGAGI. The CDR3 has 14 residues. The ends were cut back, 9 bases at V and 10 bases at J, with 19 bases in the middle. The CDR3 sequence: CASDPAGRDSPLHF. Here the CDR3 DNA reads TGTGCCAGTGACCCGGCAGGGAGGGACTCACCCCTCCACTTT.

This chain connects TRBV7-9 to TRBJ1-1; D call uncertain. Germline V gene sequence: CDR1 SEHNR, CDR2 FQNEAQ (reference sequence). This CDR3 has 15 amino acids. V dropped 4 bases and J dropped 1 base, with 13 bases sitting between them. This CDR3 reads CASSSQRAPNTEAFF. DNA for the CDR3: TGTGCCAGCAGCTCCCAGAGGGCCCCGAACACTGAAGCTTTCTTT.

In its sample, this clone was seen once. The rearrangement links TRBV12-3 or TRBV12-4 to TRBJ1-1; no definite D call. Trimming removed 3 bases from V and 3 bases from J, with 8 bases in between. The CDR3 contains 13 residues. Written as DNA, the CDR3 is TGTGCCAGCAGTTTGAAGTCGGACACTGAAGCTTTCTTT. As protein: CASSLKSDTEAFF.

As concerns this clone: The sample contains more than one DNA sequence encoding this CDR3. The chain is built from TRBV14 and TRBJ1-2; TRBD1 is a possible D gene (5 bases). Per the germline V gene, CDR1 is SGHDN and CDR2 is FVKESK. This CDR3 contains 13 residues. The V end was cut by 1 base, the J end by 6 bases, with 9 bases between. CDR3 sequence: CASSQGRAHGYTF. In DNA form, the CDR3 reads TGTGCCAGCAGCCAAGGCAGGGCCCATGGCTACACCTTC.

This clone was seen a few times. The chain uses TRBV21-1 and TRBJ1-2; no check of the table's D call, TRBD1, against the DNA was made. TRBV21-1 is an annotated pseudogene. This CDR3 spans 16 amino acids. The CDR3 sequence is CASTKLQGRALYGYTF. The CDR3 DNA follows: TGTGCCAGCACCAAACTACAGGGACGCGCCCTTTATGGCTACACCTTC.

The chain links TRBV25-1 to TRBJ2-3, with 8 bases matching TRBD2. This CDR3 contains 15 residues. Germline lookup yields CDR1 MGHDK and CDR2 SYGVNS. V lost 7 bases to trimming and J lost 2 bases; unmatched junction nucleotides: 8. Written as DNA, the CDR3 is TGTGCCAGCACTCCCGGCGGGGGGATCACAGATACGCAGTATTTT. It is translated as CASTPGGGITDTQYF.

The chain's CDR3 is CASSASGASSYEQYF. The DNA of the CDR3 is TGCGCCAGCAGTGCTAGCGGTGCGTCCTCCTACGAGCAGTACTTC. The chain uses TRBV10-1 and TRBJ2-7; 7 nucleotides align to TRBD2. CDR3 size: 15 residues. The ends lost 4 bases at V and 0 bases at J; junction bases unmatched: 6. Germline CDR1 is WNHNN and CDR2 is SYGVQD (reference sequence).

The rearrangement joins TRBV6-5 to TRBJ1-1; no clear D gene. V was trimmed by 6 bases and J by 2 bases, leaving 13 bases between them. Germline loops: CDR1 MNHEY, CDR2 SVGAGI. The CDR3 runs 14 residues. The chain's CDR3 is CASSAGGSNTEAFF. The CDR3 DNA is TGTGCCAGCAGCGCCGGAGGGTCAAACACTGAAGCTTTCTTT.

In this sample, this clone turned up a few times. This sequence joins TRBV19 and TRBJ1-1; perhaps TRBD1 as D (5 bases). V was cut by 0 bases and J by 11 bases, with 13 bases left in between. The germline gives CDR1 LNHDA, CDR2 SQIVND (reference sequence). The CDR3 length is 13 residues. The CDR3 spells CASSIDGQGRAFF. CDR3 sequence (DNA): TGTGCCAGTAGTATAGATGGGCAGGGTAGGGCTTTCTTT.

V usage is TRBV30 and J usage is TRBJ1-4; 7 bases map to TRBD1. From germline, CDR1 is GTSNPN and CDR2 SVGIG (reference sequence). With V trimmed by 2 bases and J by 8 bases, 11 bases remained unmatched. The CDR3 spans 15 residues. CDR3 sequence: CAWSPPTGLSEKLFF. The CDR3 nucleotides are TGTGCCTGGAGTCCCCCGACAGGGCTAAGCGAAAAACTGTTTTTT.

The V gene is TRBV4-2, the J gene TRBJ1-2; 9 bases line up with TRBD1. The CDR3 covers 15 residues. Germline trimming cut 3 bases from V and 4 bases from J; bases unmatched to any gene: 6. Germline V CDR1 and CDR2: LGHNA, YNFKEQ. CDR3 nucleotides: TGTGCCAGCAGCCAGGAACAGGGGGCCGGCTATGGCTACACCTTC. Protein: CASSQEQGAGYGYTF.

CDR3 residues: CASSNRGRKTQYF. The DNA for the CDR3 is TGTGCCAGCAGCAACAGGGGAAGAAAGACCCAGTACTTC. This chain joins TRBV6-2 or TRBV6-3 and TRBJ2-5; TRBD1 aligns across 7 bases. The CDR3 is made up of 13 amino acids. J was trimmed by 6 bases and V by 6 bases; bases with no gene match: 7. Germline V gives CDR1 MNHEY, CDR2 SVGEGT.

This chain joins TRBV6-1 and TRBJ1-2, with D perhaps matching TRBD1 (6 bases). The CDR3 loop spans 16 amino acids. Germline CDR1 is MNHNS and CDR2 is SASEGT. With 1 base removed from V and 5 bases from J, the gap between germline ends came to 17 bases. This chain's CDR3 is CASSEGGTKTLYGYTF. CDR3 nucleotide sequence: TGTGCCAGCAGTGAAGGGGGGACAAAAACCCTATATGGCTACACCTTC.